Below, one T cell receptor beta chain is given with its context. What it recognizes is unknown. The data are from a study of shared clonotypes between healthy human individuals. Study overall: Aged between 18 and 49, the donors were a couple of women and three men. Overall study findings and caveats: For naive CD4 cells, approximately 4.8% of clonotypes were shared across a few donors.

It was across several immunoSEQ plates that each subset's genomic DNA was evenly split. Assay used: immunoSEQ multiplex PCR; TCRdb lists only in-frame clones, some missing. The table has fewer than 2.5 million clones, 80% to 95% seen once; the top ten hold approximately 0.35%. The receptor comes from a man aged 18 to 35 in good health. Some clones in this sample may be carry-over from other donors' samples. Sequenced sample: naive CD4+ T cells from PBMCs. Subset indicated: CD45RA+ positively selected.

The CDR3 sequence is CASRDAGGLYNEQFF. The DNA of the CDR3 is TGTGCCAGCAGGGATGCGGGAGGGCTCTACAATGAGCAGTTCTTC. This chain links TRBV7-9 with TRBJ2-1; 9 nucleotides agree with TRBD2. This CDR3 contains 15 residues. V lost 6 bases to trimming and J lost 3 bases; unmatched junction nucleotides: 6. CDR1 is SEHNR, CDR2 FQNEAQ, per germline (reference sequence).